The 3 T cell receptor beta chains below come from one sample, sequenced in a study of T cell responses to AZD1222 COVID-19 vaccine. TCRdb keeps only in-frame clones here, not all; method: immunoSEQ multiplex PCR. This sample has 150,000 to 160,000 clones, with 88% found just once. The sequenced sample was peripheral blood, obtained after recovery from COVID-19. The receptors come from an adult who had recovered from COVID-19.

The chain is built from TRBV7-3 and TRBJ2-3, with D unclear. Trimming stripped 2 bases from V and 0 bases from J, with 6 bases between. The CDR3 is made up of 14 amino acids. Germline CDR1 SGHTA, CDR2 FQGTGA. CDR3 protein: CASSLEPSTDTQYF. The CDR3 DNA reads as TGTGCCAGCAGCTTAGAGCCCAGCACAGATACGCAGTATTTT.

V is TRBV6-5 and J is TRBJ2-3; 7 nucleotides match TRBD2. The CDR3 covers 14 residues. The germline V gene encodes CDR1 MNHEY and CDR2 SVGAGI. Trimming cost V 7 bases and J 2 bases; bases outside gene matches: 6. DNA of the CDR3: TGTGCCAGCAATGGGGGGGGGTTCACAGATACGCAGTATTTT. It is translated as CASNGGGFTDTQYF.

The chain carries TRBV28 and TRBJ1-2; a weak D match, TRBD1 (5 bases). Trimming took off 1 base at V and 7 bases at J, with 16 bases between the two ends. The CDR3 totals 15 residues. Germline V CDR1 and CDR2: MDHEN, SYDVKM. The CDR3 region has the DNA TGTGCCAGCAGTTTATTTGTGGAGGGGCAAGGTGGCTACACCTTC. Its protein product is CASSLFVEGQGGYTF.